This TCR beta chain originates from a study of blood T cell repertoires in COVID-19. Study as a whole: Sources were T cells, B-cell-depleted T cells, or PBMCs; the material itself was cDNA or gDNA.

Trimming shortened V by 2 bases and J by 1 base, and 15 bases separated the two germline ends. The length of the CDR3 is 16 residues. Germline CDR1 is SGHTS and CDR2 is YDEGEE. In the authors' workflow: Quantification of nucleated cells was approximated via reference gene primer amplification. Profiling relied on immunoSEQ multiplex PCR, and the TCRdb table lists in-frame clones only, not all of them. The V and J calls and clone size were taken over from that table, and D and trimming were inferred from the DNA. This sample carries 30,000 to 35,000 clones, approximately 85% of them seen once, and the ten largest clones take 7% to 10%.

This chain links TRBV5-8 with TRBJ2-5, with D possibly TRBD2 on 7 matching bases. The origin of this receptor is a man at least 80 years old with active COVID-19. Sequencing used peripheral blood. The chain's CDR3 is CASSLGGGQIQETQYF. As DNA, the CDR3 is TGTGCCAGCAGCTTAGGGGGGGGCCAAATCCAAGAGACCCAGTACTTC.